This T cell receptor beta chain was identified during a study of cytomegalovirus exposure and HLA in healthy donors. Study-wide results and limits: Reported results showed that the classifier diagnosed cytomegalovirus status with high specificity and sensitivity. In a later analysis, first-cohort TCR clusters were found to tend to co-occur in the roughly 120 validation repertoires. A list of 150 or so TCR beta chains associated with cytomegalovirus was given.

Method: immunoSEQ multiplex PCR; TCRdb's copy keeps in-frame clones and lacks some. The repertoire holds 300,000 to 400,000 clones, just over 85% seen once, with roughly 0.82% in the top ten. This CDR3 comprises 13 residues. With V trimmed by 5 bases and J by 6 bases, 7 bases remained unmatched. The germline CDR1 and CDR2 sequences are LNHDA and SQIVND (reference sequence). A remark on this clone: Its antigen is not identified.

This sequence was found in a woman younger than 30 in good health and CMV-seronegative. The sequencing sample was made of PBMCs. This chain joins TRBV19 and TRBJ2-7, with 7 bases that match TRBD2. DNA of the CDR3: TGTGCCAGTAGTTGGGGGGGTAGAGGCGAGCAGTACTTC. Encoded protein: CASSWGGRGEQYF.